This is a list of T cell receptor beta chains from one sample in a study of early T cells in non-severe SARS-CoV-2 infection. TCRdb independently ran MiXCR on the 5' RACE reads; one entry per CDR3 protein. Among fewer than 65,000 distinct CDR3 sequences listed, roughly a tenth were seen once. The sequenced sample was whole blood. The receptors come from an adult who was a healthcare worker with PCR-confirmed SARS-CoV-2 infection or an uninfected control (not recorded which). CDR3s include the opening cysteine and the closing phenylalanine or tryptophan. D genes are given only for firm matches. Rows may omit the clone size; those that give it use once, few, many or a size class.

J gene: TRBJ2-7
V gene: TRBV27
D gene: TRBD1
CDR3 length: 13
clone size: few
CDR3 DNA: TGTGCCATCGCGGACAGGGTGACGGGCGAGCAGTACTTC
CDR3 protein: CAIADRVTGEQYF

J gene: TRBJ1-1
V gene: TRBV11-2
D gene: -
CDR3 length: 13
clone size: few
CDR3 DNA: TGTGCCAGCAGCTTAGAGACGGGCTTGGAAGCTTTCTTT
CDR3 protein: CASSLETGLEAFF

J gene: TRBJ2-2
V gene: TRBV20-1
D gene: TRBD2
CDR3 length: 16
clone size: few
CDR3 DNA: TGCAGTGCTAGCGGGCTAGCGGGAGCATTATCCGGGGAGCTGTTTTTT
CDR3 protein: CSASGLAGALSGELFF

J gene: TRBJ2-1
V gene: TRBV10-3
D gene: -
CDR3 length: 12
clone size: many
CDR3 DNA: TGTGCCATCAGCCCTCCGGAGGGTGAGCAGTTCTTC
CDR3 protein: CAISPPEGEQFF

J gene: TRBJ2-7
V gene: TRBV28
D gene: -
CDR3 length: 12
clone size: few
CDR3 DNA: TGTGCCTCGAAAAGGGCATCAGGCGAGCAGTACTTC
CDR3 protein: CASKRASGEQYF

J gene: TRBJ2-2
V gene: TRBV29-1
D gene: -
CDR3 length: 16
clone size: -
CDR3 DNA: TGCAGCGTTTTGGGTTTTCGATCCGGAAAAACCGGGGAGCTGTTTTTT
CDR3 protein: CSVLGFRSGKTGELFF

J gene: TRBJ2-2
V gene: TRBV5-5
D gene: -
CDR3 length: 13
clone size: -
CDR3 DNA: TGTGCCAGCAGCCCAGGATGGGCCGGGGAGCTGTTTTTT
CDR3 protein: CASSPGWAGELFF

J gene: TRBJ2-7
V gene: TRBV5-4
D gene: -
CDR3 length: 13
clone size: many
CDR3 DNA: TGTGCCAGCAGCTTGGGTGTTAGCTCGCAGCAGTACTTC
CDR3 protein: CASSLGVSSQQYF

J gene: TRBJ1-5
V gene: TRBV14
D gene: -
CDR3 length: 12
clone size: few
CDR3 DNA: TGTGCCAGCAGCCGGAACAATCAGCCCCAGCATTTT
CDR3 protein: CASSRNNQPQHF

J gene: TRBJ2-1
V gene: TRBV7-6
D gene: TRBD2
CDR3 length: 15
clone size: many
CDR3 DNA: TGTGCCAGCAGTTCGACTAGCGGGAGCCTCTATGAGCAGTTCTTC
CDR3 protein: CASSSTSGSLYEQFF

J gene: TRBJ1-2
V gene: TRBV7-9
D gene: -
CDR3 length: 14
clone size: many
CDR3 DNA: TGTGCCAGCAGTTTCGGGCAGATTAACTATGGCTACACCTTC
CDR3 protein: CASSFGQINYGYTF

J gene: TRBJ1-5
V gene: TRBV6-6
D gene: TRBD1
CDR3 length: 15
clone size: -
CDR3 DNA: TGTGCCAGCAGTTACGAGGGGGCGAGCAATCAGCCCCAGCATTTT
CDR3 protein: CASSYEGASNQPQHF

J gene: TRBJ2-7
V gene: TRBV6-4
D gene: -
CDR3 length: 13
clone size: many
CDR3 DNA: TGTGCCAGCAGTGTAACAGAGTACTACGAGCAGTACTTC
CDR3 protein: CASSVTEYYEQYF

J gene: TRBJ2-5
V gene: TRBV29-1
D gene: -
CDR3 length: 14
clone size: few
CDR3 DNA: TGCAGCGTTGAAGACGTAATACGGCAAGAGACCCAGTACTTC
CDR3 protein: CSVEDVIRQETQYF

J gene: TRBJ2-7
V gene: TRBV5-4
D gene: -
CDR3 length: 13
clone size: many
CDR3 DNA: TGTGCCAGCAGCTTGGGGCCACGTCCGGAGCAGTACTTC
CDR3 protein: CASSLGPRPEQYF